This is a list of T cell receptor beta chains from one sample in a study of blood T cell repertoires in COVID-19. Sequencing used immunoSEQ multiplex PCR; TCRdb keeps in-frame clones, though not all of them. The sample comprises 150,000 to 200,000 clones, over 75% of which are singletons, and 2.8% rests with the top ten. Sequencing was performed on peripheral blood. The receptor source for this set is a woman older than 75 with active or convalescent COVID-19. Each CDR3 is given with its conserved first and last residue. The D gene is left open where the match is weak. Not every row has a clone size; where given, it reads once, few, many or a size class.

D	size	V	J	DNA	CDR3
TRBD1	-	TRBV18	TRBJ1-3	TGTGCCAGCTCACCTATGGGACAGGGGATCAGAGACACCATATATTTT	CASSPMGQGIRDTIYF
TRBD1	-	TRBV5-8	TRBJ2-5	TGTGCCAGCAGCTTAGTCGGACAGGGGGAAGAGACCCAGTACTTC	CASSLVGQGEETQYF
-	-	TRBV6-5	TRBJ2-1	TGTGCCAGCAGTTACGGCGGTTACAATGAGCAGTTCTTC	CASSYGGYNEQFF
-	few	TRBV6-1	TRBJ1-5	TGTGCCAGCAGTGATTTCCGGGGCTTCCTGAGGGGGCAGCCCCAGCATTTT	CASSDFRGFLRGQPQHF
-	once	TRBV5-1	TRBJ1-2	TGCGCCAGCAGTGGCGCGGGCTCAGGGGTCTATGGCTACACCTTC	CASSGAGSGVYGYTF
TRBD1	-	TRBV6-5	TRBJ1-6	TGTGCCAGCAGTTACTCGAGACAGGGGGATTCACCCCTCCACTTT	CASSYSRQGDSPLHF
-	-	TRBV5-1	TRBJ2-3	TGCGCCAGCAGCTTGGGGCAGGGGGATACGCAGTATTTT	CASSLGQGDTQYF
-	few	TRBV28	TRBJ1-6	TGTGCCAGCAGAAGAGAGGCCCTCCACTTT	CASRREALHF
TRBD1	once	TRBV19	TRBJ1-4	TGTGCCAGTAGTATACAGGGGGCGTATGAAAAACTGTTTTTT	CASSIQGAYEKLFF
TRBD1	few	TRBV5-4	TRBJ1-6	TGTGCCAGCAGCTCCCGGGACAGGGGACTCTCACCCCTCCACTTT	CASSSRDRGLSPLHF
TRBD2	-	TRBV5-1	TRBJ2-3	TGCGCCAGCAGCTTGGTTCGGGGGGGAAGCACAGATACGCAGTATTTT	CASSLVRGGSTDTQYF
-	-	TRBV2	TRBJ2-7	TGTGCCAGCAGTCTCAGTGGACAGCTATACGAGCAGTACTTC	CASSLSGQLYEQYF
TRBD1	-	TRBV5-1	TRBJ2-3	TGCGCCAGCAGCTCTAGGGGGCGCAGCACAGATACGCAGTATTTT	CASSSRGRSTDTQYF
-	-	TRBV11-2	TRBJ2-7	TGTGCCAGCAGCTTAGATCACGGGGGCTACGAGCAGTACTTC	CASSLDHGGYEQYF
TRBD1	few	TRBV4-2	TRBJ1-2	TGTGCCAGCAGCCGAGACTATTCCGGGACAGGGAAGAGTGGCTACACCTTC	CASSRDYSGTGKSGYTF
-	-	TRBV21-1	TRBJ1-1	TGTGCCAGCAGCAATATCCAGGGCGCTTTCTTT	CASSNIQGAFF
TRBD1	-	TRBV6-5	TRBJ1-6	TGTGCCAGCAGTCCTCGGACAGGGATGAATTCACCCCTCCACTTT	CASSPRTGMNSPLHF
-	-	TRBV12-3/TRBV12-4	TRBJ1-5	TGTGCCAGCAGTCCTAATAGCAATCAGCCCCAGCATTTT	CASSPNSNQPQHF
TRBD1	once	TRBV10-3	TRBJ1-6	TGTGCCACGGGACAGCTCCTCTATAATTCACCCCTCCACTTT	CATGQLLYNSPLHF
TRBD1	once	TRBV2	TRBJ2-7	TGTGCCAGCTCTGAGCAGGGGGATGGTTTATACGAGCAGTACTTC	CASSEQGDGLYEQYF
-	once	TRBV5-1	TRBJ1-1	TGCGCCAGCAGCTTGGAGGCGGGCCGGAACACTGAAGCTTTCTTT	CASSLEAGRNTEAFF
-	-	TRBV9	TRBJ2-5	TGTGCCAGCAGCGTAGGGGTTCAGGGAGAGACCCAGTACTTC	CASSVGVQGETQYF
TRBD1	-	TRBV29-1	TRBJ2-5	TGCAGCGTTGGGACAGGGGAGGTTGGGACCCAGTACTTC	CSVGTGEVGTQYF
TRBD1	many	TRBV4-1	TRBJ2-7	TGCGCCAGCAGCCAAGGGGGGACAGGACGCTCCTACGAGCAGTACTTC	CASSQGGTGRSYEQYF
TRBD2	few	TRBV9	TRBJ2-3	TGTGCCAGCAGCGTAGCCGGCGGGGGTTGGGATACGCAGTATTTT	CASSVAGGGWDTQYF
-	-	TRBV5-4	TRBJ1-3	TGTGCCAGCAGCTTGGGAGGCAGGGTTGGAAACACCATATATTTT	CASSLGGRVGNTIYF
-	-	TRBV5-6	TRBJ1-3	TGTGCCAGCAGCTTGGAACAGTACAGCTCTGGAAACACCATATATTTT	CASSLEQYSSGNTIYF
-	once	TRBV10-3	TRBJ1-1	TGTGCCATCAGTGTTAACCTTCTGGACGGACTTAACACTGAAGCTTTCTTT	CAISVNLLDGLNTEAFF
-	-	TRBV5-4	TRBJ2-7	TGTGCCAGCAGCTTCGGGAGCCCCTACGAGCAGTACTTC	CASSFGSPYEQYF
-	-	TRBV19	TRBJ1-1	TGTGCCAGTAGACCAAGTGTTGGGGGGGAGGGCACTGAAGCTTTCTTT	CASRPSVGGEGTEAFF
TRBD1	-	TRBV27	TRBJ1-1	TGTGCCAGCAGGGACAGGCTTCTCACTGAAGCTTTCTTT	CASRDRLLTEAFF
TRBD2	-	TRBV4-1	TRBJ2-3	TGCGCCAGCAGCCAAGTTCCTAGCGGGGTACCGAGGGTGAGGACAGATACGCAGTATTTT	CASSQVPSGVPRVRTDTQYF
-	-	TRBV5-6	TRBJ2-1	TGTGCCAGCAGCCGAGGACAGAACAATGAGCAGTTCTTC	CASSRGQNNEQFF
-	-	TRBV7-7	TRBJ2-2	TGTGCCAGCAGCTTAATCGGCGGGGAGCTGTTTTTT	CASSLIGGELFF
TRBD2	-	TRBV10-3	TRBJ2-5	TGTGCCACCACCCCAGCGGGGGCCTGGGAGACCCAGTACTTC	CATTPAGAWETQYF
TRBD2	-	TRBV7-2	TRBJ2-5	TGTGCCAGCAGCTTTAAACTAGCGGGGGGGCCGGGGCAAGAGACCCAGTACTTC	CASSFKLAGGPGQETQYF
TRBD1	-	TRBV10-3	TRBJ1-5	TGTGCCATCAGTGAGGGACAGGGGATGAATCAGCCCCAGCATTTT	CAISEGQGMNQPQHF
TRBD1	-	TRBV9	TRBJ2-3	TGTGCCAGCAGCGCCGGACAGGGGAGGACAGATACGCAGTATTTT	CASSAGQGRTDTQYF
-	-	TRBV9	TRBJ1-5	TGTGCCAGCAGCCCACTAGGGAATCAGCCCCAGCATTTT	CASSPLGNQPQHF
TRBD1	-	TRBV5-1	TRBJ1-2	TGCGCCAGCAGCTTGGACAGGGGTGGTGGCTACACCTTC	CASSLDRGGGYTF
-	-	TRBV21-1	TRBJ1-2	TGTGCCAGCAGCAAAGGGGAGGAGACACCCAAGGACGGCTACACCTTC	CASSKGEETPKDGYTF
-	-	TRBV6-2/TRBV6-3	TRBJ2-2	TGTGCCAGCAGTTATTCTCGGCAGGGAATCACCGGGGAGCTGTTTTTT	CASSYSRQGITGELFF
TRBD1	once	TRBV2	TRBJ2-1	TGTGCCAGCACGGGGGACAGGGGGCGGAATGAGCAGTTCTTC	CASTGDRGRNEQFF
-	-	TRBV6-4	TRBJ1-1	TGTGCCAGCAGTACAGTAATGAACACTGAAGCTTTCTTT	CASSTVMNTEAFF
TRBD1	once	TRBV27	TRBJ1-6	TGTGCCAGCAGTTTTTACGGGACAGGGGATAATTCACCCCTCCACTTT	CASSFYGTGDNSPLHF
-	few	TRBV10-3	TRBJ1-1	TGTGCCATCAGTGAGGCCGGGGATTTTACTGAAGCTTTCTTT	CAISEAGDFTEAFF
-	-	TRBV4-1	TRBJ1-5	TGCGCCAGCAGCCAAGATGACAGGATTAGCAATCAGCCCCAGCATTTT	CASSQDDRISNQPQHF
-	-	TRBV2	TRBJ1-2	TGTGCCAGCAGCAGCCTGCGGGGGCAGGGCTATGGCTACACCTTC	CASSSLRGQGYGYTF